The rows below give T cell receptor beta chains drawn from one sample of a study of OX40 agonist ivuxolimab in advanced cancers. Sequencing used immunoSEQ multiplex PCR; TCRdb keeps in-frame clones, though not all of them. Of fewer than 95,000 clones listed, about four fifths are singletons. Here the sequenced sample was CD4+ or CD8+ T cells sorted from blood, taken in a trial of the OX40 agonist ivuxolimab. These receptor sequences come from an adult with an advanced solid tumor such as melanoma, head and neck, liver or kidney cancer. Each CDR3 is given with its conserved first and last residue. Each record gives: clone size, J gene, V gene, D gene, CDR3 DNA, CDR3 protein. The D gene is left open where the match is weak. Expanded clones get a size class; other rows say once, few or many, or leave the size out.

clone size: -; J gene: TRBJ2-1; V gene: TRBV9; D gene: -; CDR3 DNA: TGTGCCAGCAGCGGAGGACGTTTGAGGTCCTACAATGAGCAGTTCTTC; CDR3 protein: CASSGGRLRSYNEQFF
clone size: few; J gene: TRBJ1-1; V gene: TRBV7-2; D gene: TRBD1; CDR3 DNA: TGTGCCAGCAGCTCCCGACAGGGGGGAGACACTGAAGCTTTCTTT; CDR3 protein: CASSSRQGGDTEAFF
clone size: -; J gene: TRBJ2-5; V gene: TRBV7-5; D gene: -; CDR3 DNA: TGTGTCAGAACCTCCCCTTTAGGGACACATCAAGAGACCCAGTACTTC; CDR3 protein: CVRTSPLGTHQETQYF
clone size: -; J gene: TRBJ2-5; V gene: TRBV19; D gene: -; CDR3 DNA: TGTGCCAGTAGTGTTAGACAGAGGGAGACCCAGTACTTC; CDR3 protein: CASSVRQRETQYF
clone size: few; J gene: TRBJ2-2; V gene: TRBV6-1; D gene: -; CDR3 DNA: TGTGCCAGCAGGTTCGGAAGTAAAGGCGGGGAGCTGTTTTTT; CDR3 protein: CASRFGSKGGELFF
clone size: -; J gene: TRBJ1-2; V gene: TRBV18; D gene: TRBD1; CDR3 DNA: TGTGCCAGCTCACCATCATCGGGACAGGGTGCAAACTATGGCTACACCTTC; CDR3 protein: CASSPSSGQGANYGYTF
clone size: -; J gene: TRBJ2-7; V gene: TRBV5-1; D gene: -; CDR3 DNA: TGCGCCAGCAGCTTAGGCTACGAGCAGTACTTC; CDR3 protein: CASSLGYEQYF
clone size: -; J gene: TRBJ2-2; V gene: TRBV6-4; D gene: -; CDR3 DNA: TGTGCCAGCACCAGAGATAGCCAAGGGCGCAGGGAAATCACCGGGGAGCTGTTTTTT; CDR3 protein: CASTRDSQGRREITGELFF
clone size: few; J gene: TRBJ1-2; V gene: TRBV2; D gene: TRBD1; CDR3 DNA: TGTGCCAGCACCACACGAGGGGGCGGCTACACCTTC; CDR3 protein: CASTTRGGGYTF
clone size: -; J gene: TRBJ1-2; V gene: TRBV13; D gene: -; CDR3 DNA: TGTGCCAGCAGCAGAGGGGGTATTGGCTATGGCTACACCTTC; CDR3 protein: CASSRGGIGYGYTF
clone size: once; J gene: TRBJ2-5; V gene: TRBV29-1; D gene: TRBD2; CDR3 DNA: TGCAGCGTTGAACTAGCGGGAGGCCCCCAGACCCAGTACTTC; CDR3 protein: CSVELAGGPQTQYF
clone size: -; J gene: TRBJ1-1; V gene: TRBV5-1; D gene: TRBD1; CDR3 DNA: TGCGCCAGCAGCCCTCAGGGGGCCCGAACTGAAGCTTTCTTT; CDR3 protein: CASSPQGARTEAFF
clone size: -; J gene: TRBJ2-3; V gene: TRBV9; D gene: TRBD2; CDR3 DNA: TGTGCCAGCAGCCCCCGGACTAGCGGGGGGGGTGAAGATACGCAGTATTTT; CDR3 protein: CASSPRTSGGGEDTQYF
clone size: -; J gene: TRBJ2-2; V gene: TRBV18; D gene: TRBD2; CDR3 DNA: TGTGCCAGCTCACCACCCGGACTAGCGGGTAGCACCGGGGAGCTGTTTTTT; CDR3 protein: CASSPPGLAGSTGELFF
clone size: -; J gene: TRBJ2-7; V gene: TRBV7-9; D gene: -; CDR3 DNA: TGTGCCAGCAGCTTAAACCAAATATCCTACGAGCAGTACTTC; CDR3 protein: CASSLNQISYEQYF
clone size: -; J gene: TRBJ1-2; V gene: TRBV28; D gene: TRBD1; CDR3 DNA: TGTGCCAGCAACTCCGGTGGGACAGGCGCCGGCCTCTATGGCTACACCTTC; CDR3 protein: CASNSGGTGAGLYGYTF
clone size: -; J gene: TRBJ2-7; V gene: TRBV18; D gene: -; CDR3 DNA: TGTGCCAGCTCACTAGCGGACAGCTACGAGCAGTACTTC; CDR3 protein: CASSLADSYEQYF
clone size: -; J gene: TRBJ2-2; V gene: TRBV19; D gene: -; CDR3 DNA: TGTGCCAGTAGTATGTTTCGGGGCCGCACCGGGGAGCTGTTTTTT; CDR3 protein: CASSMFRGRTGELFF
clone size: -; J gene: TRBJ1-2; V gene: TRBV5-4; D gene: TRBD1; CDR3 DNA: TGTGCCAGCAGCTTGGGGGGCCGACAGGGGTACTATGGCTACACCTTC; CDR3 protein: CASSLGGRQGYYGYTF
clone size: -; J gene: TRBJ1-3; V gene: TRBV29-1; D gene: -; CDR3 DNA: TGCAGCGTTGTAACAGTCGGAAACACCATATATTTT; CDR3 protein: CSVVTVGNTIYF
clone size: few; J gene: TRBJ1-1; V gene: TRBV18; D gene: -; CDR3 DNA: TGTGCCAGCTCACCCCTCGGAGGGCAAGGAGCTTTCTTT; CDR3 protein: CASSPLGGQGAFF
clone size: once; J gene: TRBJ1-5; V gene: TRBV5-1; D gene: TRBD1; CDR3 DNA: TGCGCCAGCAGCTTTTCCGGGACAGCGAATCAGCCCCAGCATTTT; CDR3 protein: CASSFSGTANQPQHF
clone size: few; J gene: TRBJ2-3; V gene: TRBV9; D gene: TRBD1; CDR3 DNA: TGTGCCAGCAGCGTGGGACAGGGATGGCGACTTAACACAGATACGCAGTATTTT; CDR3 protein: CASSVGQGWRLNTDTQYF
clone size: -; J gene: TRBJ1-2; V gene: TRBV14; D gene: -; CDR3 DNA: TGTGCCAGCAGCCCCGGGCGGTATGGCTACACCTTC; CDR3 protein: CASSPGRYGYTF
clone size: -; J gene: TRBJ2-3; V gene: TRBV6-5; D gene: -; CDR3 DNA: TGTGCCAGCAGTTACGGGTCCTCAATGGGCACAGATACGCAGTATTTT; CDR3 protein: CASSYGSSMGTDTQYF
clone size: -; J gene: TRBJ1-2; V gene: TRBV5-8; D gene: -; CDR3 DNA: TGTGCCAGCAGCTGGGACCGGGGGATCCGTGGCTACACCTTC; CDR3 protein: CASSWDRGIRGYTF
clone size: -; J gene: TRBJ1-2; V gene: TRBV2; D gene: -; CDR3 DNA: TGTGCCAGCAGTTCCGGACAGAATTATGGCTACACCTTC; CDR3 protein: CASSSGQNYGYTF
clone size: once; J gene: TRBJ1-2; V gene: TRBV29-1; D gene: TRBD1; CDR3 DNA: TGCAGCGTTGGGGACAGTTTGTATGGCTACACCTTC; CDR3 protein: CSVGDSLYGYTF
clone size: -; J gene: TRBJ1-2; V gene: TRBV7-2; D gene: -; CDR3 DNA: TGTGCCAGCAGGTCCAGGGGATTCTATGGCTACACCTTC; CDR3 protein: CASRSRGFYGYTF
clone size: -; J gene: TRBJ2-1; V gene: TRBV5-1; D gene: TRBD2; CDR3 DNA: TGCGCCAGCCGATACGAGACTAGCGGGTACAGTGAGCAGTTCTTC; CDR3 protein: CASRYETSGYSEQFF
clone size: -; J gene: TRBJ1-1; V gene: TRBV11-3; D gene: -; CDR3 DNA: TGTGCCAGCAGCTCGGGGATCACAGGGACTGAAGCTTTCTTT; CDR3 protein: CASSSGITGTEAFF
clone size: few; J gene: TRBJ1-2; V gene: TRBV7-9; D gene: -; CDR3 DNA: TGTGCCAGCAGCTTAGCGGCAGGGTCGAGAGGCTACACCTTC; CDR3 protein: CASSLAAGSRGYTF
clone size: -; J gene: TRBJ1-2; V gene: TRBV5-1; D gene: -; CDR3 DNA: TGCGCCAGCAAGGGGGGCTATGGCTACACCTTC; CDR3 protein: CASKGGYGYTF
clone size: -; J gene: TRBJ1-5; V gene: TRBV6-5; D gene: -; CDR3 DNA: TGTGCCAGCAGTTACATGGGGGCCCAGCATTTT; CDR3 protein: CASSYMGAQHF
clone size: -; J gene: TRBJ1-2; V gene: TRBV28; D gene: -; CDR3 DNA: TGTGCCAGCAGAACACAGGGCTCGAGACCAGGCTACACCTTC; CDR3 protein: CASRTQGSRPGYTF
clone size: -; J gene: TRBJ2-3; V gene: TRBV27; D gene: TRBD2; CDR3 DNA: TGTGCCAGCAGTCCCCTAGCGGGGATCGCTTGGCATACGCAGTATTTT; CDR3 protein: CASSPLAGIAWHTQYF
clone size: -; J gene: TRBJ2-2; V gene: TRBV2; D gene: TRBD2; CDR3 DNA: TGTGCCAGCAGTGAATCCGGCGGGGGGAAAAACACCGGGGAGCTGTTTTTT; CDR3 protein: CASSESGGGKNTGELFF
clone size: -; J gene: TRBJ1-5; V gene: TRBV30; D gene: TRBD1; CDR3 DNA: TGTGCCTGGAGTAAAAAGGGGGCGGCAAATCAGCCCCAGCATTTT; CDR3 protein: CAWSKKGAANQPQHF
clone size: once; J gene: TRBJ1-5; V gene: TRBV19; D gene: TRBD1; CDR3 DNA: TGTGCCAGTAACGACAGGGGGGCTCAGCCCCAGCATTTT; CDR3 protein: CASNDRGAQPQHF
clone size: -; J gene: TRBJ1-2; V gene: TRBV7-2; D gene: -; CDR3 DNA: TGTGCCCTATTCGAGGAGCCGACTAACTATGGCTACACCTTC; CDR3 protein: CALFEEPTNYGYTF
clone size: -; J gene: TRBJ2-1; V gene: TRBV9; D gene: TRBD2; CDR3 DNA: TGTGCCAGCAGCCCCGTAGCGGGAGGGTCCTACAATGAGCAGTTCTTC; CDR3 protein: CASSPVAGGSYNEQFF
clone size: -; J gene: TRBJ1-1; V gene: TRBV6-1; D gene: TRBD1; CDR3 DNA: TGTGCCTGTAGGACAGGCCTTAACACTGAAGCTTTCTTT; CDR3 protein: CACRTGLNTEAFF
clone size: -; J gene: TRBJ1-4; V gene: TRBV18; D gene: -; CDR3 DNA: TGTGCCAGCTCTCTCCTCCCGGGGGGTGATGAAAAACTGTTTTTT; CDR3 protein: CASSLLPGGDEKLFF
clone size: -; J gene: TRBJ2-1; V gene: TRBV5-1; D gene: TRBD1; CDR3 DNA: TGCGCCAGCAGCTTGGAAAGGACAGGGCTTGGGAATGAGCAGTTCTTC; CDR3 protein: CASSLERTGLGNEQFF
clone size: -; J gene: TRBJ1-2; V gene: TRBV5-1; D gene: -; CDR3 DNA: TGCGCCAGCGGAAGGGGTTCCTATGGCTACACCTTC; CDR3 protein: CASGRGSYGYTF
clone size: few; J gene: TRBJ1-3; V gene: TRBV5-1; D gene: TRBD1; CDR3 DNA: TGCGCCAGCAGCCTAAACGGACAGGGGAAAGGAAACACCATATATTTT; CDR3 protein: CASSLNGQGKGNTIYF
clone size: -; J gene: TRBJ2-3; V gene: TRBV15; D gene: -; CDR3 DNA: TGTGCCACCAGCAGAGAGAGCAGGGCCACTAGCACAGATACGCAGTATTTT; CDR3 protein: CATSRESRATSTDTQYF
clone size: -; J gene: TRBJ2-1; V gene: TRBV5-1; D gene: TRBD1; CDR3 DNA: TGCGCCAGCAGTCGACAGGGGCGGGATGAGCAGTTCTTC; CDR3 protein: CASSRQGRDEQFF
clone size: -; J gene: TRBJ1-3; V gene: TRBV7-6; D gene: -; CDR3 DNA: TGTGCCAGCAGCTTAGTTGACGCCAACTCTGGAAACACCATATATTTT; CDR3 protein: CASSLVDANSGNTIYF
clone size: -; J gene: TRBJ2-2; V gene: TRBV5-1; D gene: -; CDR3 DNA: TGCGCCAGCAGCTTGCGACAACTCGCGAACACCGGGGAGCTGTTTTTT; CDR3 protein: CASSLRQLANTGELFF
clone size: -; J gene: TRBJ1-2; V gene: TRBV6-1; D gene: -; CDR3 DNA: TGTGCCAGCAGTGAAGCGGGGGGGGTCGGCGGCTACACCTTC; CDR3 protein: CASSEAGGVGGYTF
clone size: once; J gene: TRBJ1-5; V gene: TRBV18; D gene: -; CDR3 DNA: TGTGCCAGCTCCCTCGGGAGAGATCAGCCCCAGCATTTT; CDR3 protein: CASSLGRDQPQHF
clone size: -; J gene: TRBJ1-2; V gene: TRBV5-6; D gene: -; CDR3 DNA: TGTGCCAGCAGCCCTGATGGGACAAAACTTCGAGGCTACACCTTC; CDR3 protein: CASSPDGTKLRGYTF
clone size: -; J gene: TRBJ2-3; V gene: TRBV11-2; D gene: -; CDR3 DNA: TGTGCCAGCAGCTTAGATTGGGAACATACGCAGTATTTT; CDR3 protein: CASSLDWEHTQYF
clone size: -; J gene: TRBJ1-4; V gene: TRBV10-2; D gene: TRBD1; CDR3 DNA: TGCGCCAGCAGTGAGTCTGGGACAGGGGTTGAAAAACTGTTTTTT; CDR3 protein: CASSESGTGVEKLFF
clone size: few; J gene: TRBJ2-1; V gene: TRBV5-1; D gene: TRBD2; CDR3 DNA: TGCGCCAGCAGCCTTGGGAAGCTAGCGGGAGCAATCGATGAGCAGTTCTTC; CDR3 protein: CASSLGKLAGAIDEQFF
clone size: -; J gene: TRBJ2-3; V gene: TRBV30; D gene: TRBD2; CDR3 DNA: TGTGCCTGGAGTGACGGAGCGGGAGATCGGAATACGCAGTATTTT; CDR3 protein: CAWSDGAGDRNTQYF
clone size: -; J gene: TRBJ1-2; V gene: TRBV6-1; D gene: -; CDR3 DNA: TGTGCCAGCAGTGCGCGGGGAGGGCCCAACTATGGCTACACCTTC; CDR3 protein: CASSARGGPNYGYTF
clone size: -; J gene: TRBJ1-1; V gene: TRBV11-2; D gene: -; CDR3 DNA: TGTGCCAGCAGCTCCATCCCCGGGGGGGACACTGAAGCTTTCTTT; CDR3 protein: CASSSIPGGDTEAFF
clone size: once; J gene: TRBJ2-7; V gene: TRBV7-3; D gene: -; CDR3 DNA: TGTGCCAGCAGCTTACACAAGGGGCCCTACGAGCAGTACTTC; CDR3 protein: CASSLHKGPYEQYF